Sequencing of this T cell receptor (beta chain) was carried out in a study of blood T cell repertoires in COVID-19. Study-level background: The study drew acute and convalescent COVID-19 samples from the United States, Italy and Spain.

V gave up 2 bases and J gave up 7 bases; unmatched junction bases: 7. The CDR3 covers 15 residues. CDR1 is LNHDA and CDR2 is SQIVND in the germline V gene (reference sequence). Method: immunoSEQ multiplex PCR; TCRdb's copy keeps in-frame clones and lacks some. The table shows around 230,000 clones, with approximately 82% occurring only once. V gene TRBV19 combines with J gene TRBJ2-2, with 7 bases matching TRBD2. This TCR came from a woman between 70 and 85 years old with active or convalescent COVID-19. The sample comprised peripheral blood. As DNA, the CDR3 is TGTGCCAGTAGTATATGGGGGAGGGCCATCGGGGAGCTGTTTTTT. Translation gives CASSIWGRAIGELFF.